Below are 19 T cell receptor beta chains sequenced from a single sample in a study of blood T cell repertoires in COVID-19. Here immunoSEQ multiplex PCR was the method, and the copy in TCRdb shows in-frame clones only, minus some. The table records roughly 500,000 clones, approximately 83% of them present only once. The sequenced material came from peripheral blood. These TCRs come from a human donor in a cohort sampled during active COVID-19.

This clone was found once. The chain's CDR3 is CASGGTYQETQYF. The CDR3 nucleotides are TGTGCCAGCGGGGGGACTTATCAAGAGACCCAGTACTTC. The chain recombines TRBV27 with TRBJ2-5, with TRBD2 as a possible D gene (6 bases). CDR1 MNHEY and CDR2 SMNVEV come from the germline V gene (reference sequence). The CDR3 consists of 13 residues. Trimming pared 8 bases from V and 2 bases from J, leaving 12 bases between.

This sequence joins TRBV3-1 (or the pseudogene TRBV3-2) and TRBJ2-3; D gene unclear. V gave up 1 base and J gave up 4 bases, with 9 bases separating them. The length of the CDR3 is 14 residues. Germline V gene data show CDR1 as LGHDT and CDR2 as YNNKEL (reference sequence). CDR3 coding DNA: TGTGCCAGCAGCCAAGTTCAAGCCTCAGATACGCAGTATTTT. Translation gives CASSQVQASDTQYF.

This clone has just one count. The gene calls are TRBV5-1 and TRBJ2-1; 9 nucleotides align to TRBD2. This CDR3 is built from 14 residues. V dropped 4 bases and J dropped 4; count of bases not matched to a gene: 3. The germline V gene has CDR1 SGHRS and CDR2 YFSETQ. CDR3 protein: CASSRTSGYNEQFF. The CDR3 coding sequence is TGCGCCAGCAGCCGAACTAGCGGGTACAATGAGCAGTTCTTC.

The chain carries TRBV27 and TRBJ2-7, with 7 bases fitting TRBD1. The CDR3 sequence is 15 residues long. The trim removed 8 bases at V and 3 bases at J, leaving 13 bases unmatched. Germline loops: CDR1 MNHEY, CDR2 SMNVEV (reference sequence). This CDR3 reads CASPPEGDSFYEQYF. CDR3 DNA sequence: TGTGCCAGCCCCCCAGAGGGGGACAGCTTCTACGAGCAGTACTTC.

The chain links TRBV5-8 to TRBJ2-1; TRBD1 aligns across 11 bases. Germline V gives CDR1 SGHTS, CDR2 YDEGEE. This CDR3 comprises 14 residues. J gave up 6 bases and V 5 bases, and 4 bases lay outside the gene matches. The CDR3 DNA is TGTGCCAGCAGTAGGGGACAGGGGGTCAATGAGCAGTTCTTC. Translating gives CASSRGQGVNEQFF.

The chain recombines TRBV3-1 (or the pseudogene TRBV3-2) with TRBJ1-5, with 11 bases fitting TRBD1. The CDR3 runs 17 residues. The trim removed 4 bases at V and 4 bases at J, leaving 9 bases unmatched. Germline values: CDR1 LGHDT, CDR2 YNNKEL (reference sequence). The DNA for the CDR3 is TGTGCCAGCAGCCCAGGACAGGGGGCATTTTGGAATCAGCCCCAGCATTTT. It codes for CASSPGQGAFWNQPQHF.

The rearrangement uses TRBV12-5 and TRBJ2-1; no reliable D call. The CDR3 runs to 14 residues. Trimming took off 1 base at V and 8 bases at J, with 12 bases between the two ends. Germline values: CDR1 LGHNT, CDR2 FRNRAP. The CDR3 loop is CASGLGSWWDEQFF. CDR3 nucleotide sequence: TGTGCTAGTGGTTTGGGGAGTTGGTGGGATGAGCAGTTCTTC.

This clone appeared once. The rearrangement joins TRBV11-3 to TRBJ2-3; D ambiguous. The CDR3 contains 15 residues. V was clipped by 0 bases and J by 0 bases, with 7 bases between them. CDR1 SGHNT and CDR2 YENEEA come from the germline V gene. This CDR3 is CASSLEGLSTDTQYF. The CDR3 nucleotides are TGTGCCAGCAGCTTAGAGGGCCTTAGCACAGATACGCAGTATTTT.

This rearrangement joins TRBV6-5 to TRBJ2-7; 9 positions agree with TRBD1. The CDR3 runs to 15 residues. V was pared by 4 bases and J by 3 bases, with 7 bases of the junction left unmatched. CDR1 and CDR2 from the germline V gene are MNHEY and SVGAGI. The CDR3 coding sequence is TGTGCCAGCAGTTCCCCGGGACAGGGAGACTACGAGCAGTACTTC. Protein product: CASSSPGQGDYEQYF.

The gene calls are TRBV9 and TRBJ2-7; maybe TRBD1 (6 bases). Germline V gene data show CDR1 as SGDLS and CDR2 as YYNGEE. The CDR3 consists of 15 residues. Trimming cost V 1 base and J 6 bases, with 17 bases left between them. The DNA for the CDR3 is TGTGCCAGCAGCGTATCGGCGACAGGTGTAGGCGAGCAGTACTTC. Its protein product is CASSVSATGVGEQYF.

The chain combines TRBV5-5 with TRBJ1-4; 9 bases map to TRBD1. V lost 1 base and J lost 7; bases outside the gene matches: 11. The CDR3 is 17 residues long. Germline loops: CDR1 SGHKS, CDR2 YYEKEE (reference sequence). The CDR3 bases are TGTGCCAGCAGCTTGACACAGGGGGCGCCTATGGGTGAAAAACTGTTTTTT. Translating gives CASSLTQGAPMGEKLFF.

This clone was picked up one time. Here the CDR3 DNA reads TGTGCCAGCAGCCCCTTGACTAGCGGGAACTACGAGCAGTACTTC. It yields the protein CASSPLTSGNYEQYF. This chain connects TRBV7-8 to TRBJ2-7; TRBD2 matches 11 bases. The V gene's germline CDR1 is SGHVS and CDR2 FQNEAQ. Unmatched junction bases numbered 6, after V lost 5 bases and J lost 3 bases. The CDR3 is made up of 15 amino acids.

This chain joins TRBV9 and TRBJ2-3, with TRBD2 as a possible D gene (5 bases). Germline CDR1 reads SGDLS; CDR2 reads YYNGEE. The V end lost 0 bases, the J end lost 5 bases, and 13 bases lay between the germline ends. This CDR3 is built from 15 residues. The CDR3 sequence is CASSVGTPTRDTQYF. CDR3 coding DNA: TGTGCCAGCAGCGTAGGGACTCCTACCCGAGATACGCAGTATTTT.

J is TRBJ1-2 and V is TRBV7-8; no definite D call. The CDR3 sequence is 13 residues long. Per the germline V gene, CDR1 is SGHVS and CDR2 is FQNEAQ. V lost 1 base to trimming and J lost 3 bases, with 6 bases between them. This chain's CDR3 is CASSLEGDYGYTF. DNA for the CDR3: TGTGCCAGCAGCTTAGAGGGAGACTATGGCTACACCTTC. Combining the CDR3 with reference TRBV7-8 and TRBJ1-2 gives the whole variable domain GAGVSQSPRYKVAKRGQDVALRCDPISGHVSLFWYQQALGQGPEFLTYFQNEAQLDKSGLPSDRFFAERPEGSVSTLKIQRTQQEDSAVYLCASSLEGDYGYTFGSGTRLTVV.

The chain carries TRBV4-2 and TRBJ2-5; TRBD2 is a possible D gene (5 bases). CDR3 length: 16 amino acids. V was pared by 1 base and J by 5 bases, with 17 bases between. Germline V lookup: CDR1 LGHNA, CDR2 YNFKEQ. The CDR3 loop is CASSQGALRGQETQYF. In DNA form, the CDR3 reads TGTGCCAGCAGCCAAGGGGCCCTACGAGGGCAGGAGACCCAGTACTTC.

The chain employs TRBV27 and TRBJ2-1; 11 bases map to TRBD2. CDR3 size: 15 residues. Germline CDR1 and CDR2: MNHEY and SMNVEV (reference sequence). V was pared by 4 bases and J by 12 bases, with 11 bases of the junction left unmatched. This CDR3 reads CASSSGSGRARGQFF. CDR3 nucleotide sequence: TGTGCCAGCAGTTCCGGTAGCGGGAGGGCCCGGGGGCAGTTCTTC.

This chain connects TRBV14 to TRBJ2-2; tentative D call: TRBD2 (5 bases). The CDR3 has 14 amino acids. The germline V and J ends were trimmed by 0 bases and 5 bases, with 7 bases remaining between them. Germline-derived CDR1 and CDR2 are SGHDN and FVKESK. The CDR3 protein is CASSQDRRTGELFF. The CDR3 DNA is TGTGCCAGCAGCCAAGATCGGAGGACCGGGGAGCTGTTTTTT.

This chain connects TRBV12-3 or TRBV12-4 to TRBJ2-5; perhaps TRBD2 as D (5 bases). CDR3 length equals 12 residues. V dropped 8 bases and J dropped 0 bases, with 7 bases sitting between them. The CDR3, as DNA: TGTGCCAGCGCGCGGGACCAAGAGACCCAGTACTTC. It codes for CASARDQETQYF.

This chain links TRBV19 with TRBJ1-2; D is possibly TRBD1 (6 bases). Germline V gene data show CDR1 as LNHDA and CDR2 as SQIVND (reference sequence). The CDR3 has 14 residues. The V end was cut by 5 bases, the J end by 4 bases, with 14 bases between. CDR3 region: CASSPAGVPYGYTF. The CDR3 DNA reads as TGTGCCAGTAGTCCTGCAGGGGTTCCCTATGGCTACACCTTC.